These T cell receptor beta chains were read from a single sample in a study of blood T cell repertoires in COVID-19. This table comes from immunoSEQ multiplex PCR, and its TCRdb copy is limited to in-frame clones, with some not included. The sample shows 150,000 to 200,000 clones, about 70% of them seen only once. Sequencing input: peripheral blood. The receptors were sampled from a woman aged 50 to 65 with active or convalescent COVID-19. Both conserved end residues are part of each CDR3.

J gene: TRBJ1-6
V gene: TRBV23-1
CDR3 protein: CASSQFSGTINSPLHF

J gene: TRBJ2-5
V gene: TRBV11-2
CDR3 protein: CASSPAGYREETQYF

J gene: TRBJ2-7
V gene: TRBV15
CDR3 protein: CATSRVRQGSVEQYF

J gene: TRBJ1-4
V gene: TRBV6-5
CDR3 protein: CASSRTEATNEKLFF

J gene: TRBJ1-5
V gene: TRBV5-5
CDR3 protein: CASSLVTVKEPQHF

J gene: TRBJ2-2
V gene: TRBV4-2
CDR3 protein: CASSQDPAGGSTGELFF

J gene: TRBJ1-3
V gene: TRBV10-3
CDR3 protein: CAIRGTGRAGPGSTIYF

J gene: TRBJ2-2
V gene: TRBV5-1
CDR3 protein: CASTLVPGRGTGELFF

J gene: TRBJ1-2
V gene: TRBV18
CDR3 protein: CASSPSLNARDGYTF

J gene: TRBJ2-5
V gene: TRBV2
CDR3 protein: CASSHPDIPTGGPQETQYF

J gene: TRBJ1-1
V gene: TRBV11-3
CDR3 protein: CASSLGEGMNTEAFF

J gene: TRBJ2-6
V gene: TRBV27
CDR3 protein: CASSPGTASGANVLTF

J gene: TRBJ1-6
V gene: TRBV27
CDR3 protein: CASSNTGLASPLHF

J gene: TRBJ1-1
V gene: TRBV18
CDR3 protein: CASSPLGQGDAFF

J gene: TRBJ1-5
V gene: TRBV28
CDR3 protein: CASTSDRDSNQPQHF

J gene: TRBJ1-1
V gene: TRBV21-1
CDR3 protein: CASSTGLEAFF

J gene: TRBJ2-7
V gene: TRBV5-1
CDR3 protein: CASSWGTGSSYEQYF

J gene: TRBJ1-1
V gene: TRBV28
CDR3 protein: CASSRAGLNTEAFF

J gene: TRBJ2-1
V gene: TRBV6-1
CDR3 protein: CASSFYFYNEQFF

J gene: TRBJ2-7
V gene: TRBV6-5
CDR3 protein: CASRLAGGPNEQYF

J gene: TRBJ2-1
V gene: TRBV9
CDR3 protein: CASSVGTSGDYEQFF

J gene: TRBJ1-2
V gene: TRBV7-2
CDR3 protein: CASSLRQGGGYTF

J gene: TRBJ1-1
V gene: TRBV29-1
CDR3 protein: CSVKEFMNTEAFF

J gene: TRBJ1-2
V gene: TRBV6-5
CDR3 protein: CASRDRHYGYTF

J gene: TRBJ1-1
V gene: TRBV19
CDR3 protein: CASSIGTMNTEAFF

J gene: TRBJ2-3
V gene: TRBV5-1
CDR3 protein: CASSFGGEADTQYF

J gene: TRBJ1-1
V gene: TRBV11-2
CDR3 protein: CASSSELGQGNTEAFF

J gene: TRBJ2-7
V gene: TRBV20-1
CDR3 protein: CSASSGQGISYEQYF

J gene: TRBJ1-6
V gene: TRBV6-5
CDR3 protein: CASGLSSSYNSPLHF

J gene: TRBJ1-6
V gene: TRBV7-9
CDR3 protein: CASRQGTSPLHF

J gene: TRBJ1-2
V gene: TRBV29-1
CDR3 protein: CSVESRNRVYTF

J gene: TRBJ2-5
V gene: TRBV30
CDR3 protein: CAWIPRDSSTQYF

J gene: TRBJ1-2
V gene: TRBV5-6
CDR3 protein: CASSLTGFRDYGYTF

J gene: TRBJ1-2
V gene: TRBV4-3
CDR3 protein: CASSQDGQVVSGYTF

J gene: TRBJ1-2
V gene: TRBV7-3
CDR3 protein: CASSLTQGDSYGYTF

J gene: TRBJ1-1
V gene: TRBV5-4
CDR3 protein: CASSLQGVNTEAFF

J gene: TRBJ1-2
V gene: TRBV6-1
CDR3 protein: CASSEVWQRNYGYTF

J gene: TRBJ2-2
V gene: TRBV18
CDR3 protein: CASSSLAGGMGNTGELFF

J gene: TRBJ2-6
V gene: TRBV24-1
CDR3 protein: CATSDPTGTGANVLTF

J gene: TRBJ2-7
V gene: TRBV3-1/TRBV3-2
CDR3 protein: CASSQGLTYEQYF

J gene: TRBJ1-1
V gene: TRBV30
CDR3 protein: CAWDRNHMNTEAFF

J gene: TRBJ2-7
V gene: TRBV6-5
CDR3 protein: CASINDRGEQYF

J gene: TRBJ1-2
V gene: TRBV3-1/TRBV3-2
CDR3 protein: CASSRGQGPYGYTF

J gene: TRBJ1-2
V gene: TRBV6-6
CDR3 protein: CASSLTGRYGYTF

J gene: TRBJ2-3
V gene: TRBV2
CDR3 protein: CASSEVLGQGARREYF

J gene: TRBJ1-5
V gene: TRBV2
CDR3 protein: CASSWGQGDNQPQHF

J gene: TRBJ2-5
V gene: TRBV9
CDR3 protein: CASSGMSGAQETQYF

J gene: TRBJ2-2
V gene: TRBV30
CDR3 protein: CAWSAAGGLNTGELFF

J gene: TRBJ2-5
V gene: TRBV4-3
CDR3 protein: CASSQELAETQYF